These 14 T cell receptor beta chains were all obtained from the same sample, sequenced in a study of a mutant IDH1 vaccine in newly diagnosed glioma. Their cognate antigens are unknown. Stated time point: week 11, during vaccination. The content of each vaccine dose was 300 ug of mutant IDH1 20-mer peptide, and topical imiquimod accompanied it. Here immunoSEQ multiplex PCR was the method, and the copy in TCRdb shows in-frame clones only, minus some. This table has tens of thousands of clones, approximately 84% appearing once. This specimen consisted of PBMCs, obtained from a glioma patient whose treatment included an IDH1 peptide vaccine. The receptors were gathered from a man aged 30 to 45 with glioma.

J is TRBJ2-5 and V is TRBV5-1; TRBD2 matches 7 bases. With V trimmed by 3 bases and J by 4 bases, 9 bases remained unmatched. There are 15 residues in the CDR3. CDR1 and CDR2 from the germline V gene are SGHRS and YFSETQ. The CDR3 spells CASSSLAGPRETQYF. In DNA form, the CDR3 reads TGCGCCAGCAGCTCCTTAGCGGGTCCTAGAGAGACCCAGTACTTC.

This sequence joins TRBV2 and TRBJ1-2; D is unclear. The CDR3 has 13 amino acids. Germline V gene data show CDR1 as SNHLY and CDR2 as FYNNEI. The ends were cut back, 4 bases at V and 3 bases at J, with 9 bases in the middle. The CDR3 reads CASSGGYDYGYTF. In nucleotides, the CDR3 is TGTGCCAGCAGTGGGGGTTATGACTATGGCTACACCTTC. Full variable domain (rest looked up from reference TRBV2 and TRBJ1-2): EPEVTQTPSHQVTQMGQEVILRCVPISNHLYFYWYRQILGQKVEFLVSFYNNEISEKSEIFDDQFSVERPDGSNFTLKIRSTKLEDSAMYFCASSGGYDYGYTFGSGTRLTVV.

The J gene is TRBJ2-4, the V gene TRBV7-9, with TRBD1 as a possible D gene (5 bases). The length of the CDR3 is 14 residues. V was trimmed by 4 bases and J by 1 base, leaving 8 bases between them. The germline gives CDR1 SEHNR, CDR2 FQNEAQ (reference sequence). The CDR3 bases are TGTGCCAGCAGCTCAGGGTTGGCCAAAAACATTCAGTACTTC. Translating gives CASSSGLAKNIQYF.

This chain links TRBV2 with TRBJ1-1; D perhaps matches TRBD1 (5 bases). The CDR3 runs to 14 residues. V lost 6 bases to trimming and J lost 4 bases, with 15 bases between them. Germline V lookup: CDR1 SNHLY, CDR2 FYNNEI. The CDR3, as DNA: TGTGCCAGCAGAGGGACCCGGAGGGCCACTGAAGCTTTCTTT. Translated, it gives CASRGTRRATEAFF.

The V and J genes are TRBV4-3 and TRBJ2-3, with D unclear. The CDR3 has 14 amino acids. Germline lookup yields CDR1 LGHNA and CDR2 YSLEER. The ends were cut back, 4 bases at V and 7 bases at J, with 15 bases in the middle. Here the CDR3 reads CASSRVTGPNTQYF. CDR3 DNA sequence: TGCGCCAGCAGCCGGGTGACGGGTCCAAATACGCAGTATTTT.

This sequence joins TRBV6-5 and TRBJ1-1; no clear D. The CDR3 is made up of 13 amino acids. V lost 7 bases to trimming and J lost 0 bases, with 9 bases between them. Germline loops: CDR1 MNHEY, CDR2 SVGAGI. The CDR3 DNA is TGTGCCAGCATCGGCGGAGTGAACACTGAAGCTTTCTTT. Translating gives CASIGGVNTEAFF.

The CDR3, as DNA: TGTGCCAGCACCGGGACTTGGGATCAGCCCCAGCATTTT. Translation: CASTGTWDQPQHF. The V call is TRBV28, the J call TRBJ1-5; possible D gene TRBD1, 5 bases. The V and J ends lost 7 bases and 5 bases respectively, with 12 bases between them. Germline assignment: CDR1 MDHEN and CDR2 SYDVKM. There are 13 residues in the CDR3.

The CDR3 loop reads CASSLGDNPYNEQFF. CDR3 bases: TGCGCCAGCAGCTTGGGGGATAACCCCTACAATGAGCAGTTCTTC. The gene calls are TRBV5-1 and TRBJ2-1; D is unclear. V lost 0 bases and J 2 bases, leaving 9 bases between the germline ends. Germline loops: CDR1 SGHRS, CDR2 YFSETQ. The length of the CDR3 is 15 residues.

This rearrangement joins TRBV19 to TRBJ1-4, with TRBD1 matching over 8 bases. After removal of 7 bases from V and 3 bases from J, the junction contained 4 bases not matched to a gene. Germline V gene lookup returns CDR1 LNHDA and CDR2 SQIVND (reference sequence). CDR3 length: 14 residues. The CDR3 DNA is TGTGCCAGTAACCTACAGGGGGCTAATGAAAAACTGTTTTTT. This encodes CASNLQGANEKLFF.

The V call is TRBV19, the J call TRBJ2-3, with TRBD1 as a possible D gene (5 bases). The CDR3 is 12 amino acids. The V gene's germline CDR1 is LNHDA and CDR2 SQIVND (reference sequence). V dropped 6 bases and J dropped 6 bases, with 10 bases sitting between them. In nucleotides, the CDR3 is TGTGCCAGTAGGACAGACTCCGATACGCAGTATTTT. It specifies CASRTDSDTQYF.

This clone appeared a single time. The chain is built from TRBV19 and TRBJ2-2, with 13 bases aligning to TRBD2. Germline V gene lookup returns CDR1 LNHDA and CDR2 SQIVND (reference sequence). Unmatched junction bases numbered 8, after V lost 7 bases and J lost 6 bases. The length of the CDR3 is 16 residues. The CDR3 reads CASTLGLAGEAGELFF. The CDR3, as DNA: TGTGCCAGTACCCTCGGACTAGCGGGAGAGGCCGGGGAGCTGTTTTTT.

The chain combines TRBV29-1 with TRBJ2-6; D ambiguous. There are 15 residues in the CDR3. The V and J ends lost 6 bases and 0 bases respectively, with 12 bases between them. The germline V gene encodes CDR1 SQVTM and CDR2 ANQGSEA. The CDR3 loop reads CSVSKISSGANVLTF. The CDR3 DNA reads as TGCAGCGTCTCCAAGATAAGCTCTGGGGCCAACGTCCTGACTTTC.

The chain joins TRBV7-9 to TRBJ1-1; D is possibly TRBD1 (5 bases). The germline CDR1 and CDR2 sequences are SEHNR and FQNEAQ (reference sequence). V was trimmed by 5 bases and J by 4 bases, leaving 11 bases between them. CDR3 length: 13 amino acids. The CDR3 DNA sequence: TGTGCCAGCAGCCCAGGGACTGCCACTGAAGCTTTCTTT. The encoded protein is CASSPGTATEAFF.

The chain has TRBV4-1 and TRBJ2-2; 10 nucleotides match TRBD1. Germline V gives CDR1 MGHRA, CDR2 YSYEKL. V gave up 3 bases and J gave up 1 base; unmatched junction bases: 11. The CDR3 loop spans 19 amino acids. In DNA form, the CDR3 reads TGCGCCAGCAGCCATCGACAGGGGGCGAAAGGTCGGAACACCGGGGAGCTGTTTTTT. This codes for CASSHRQGAKGRNTGELFF.